These 22 T cell receptor beta chains were sequenced from one sample in a study of blood T cell repertoires in COVID-19. The protocol was immunoSEQ multiplex PCR, while the TCRdb copy is restricted to in-frame clones and leaves out a portion. The sample has around 250,000 clones; roughly 84% are singletons. Sequencing was done on a sample of peripheral blood. All receptors come from a woman in her forties who had recovered from COVID-19.

The CDR3 here is CASMASGQIYGYTF. CDR3 sequence (DNA): TGTGCCAGCATGGCCTCAGGACAGATCTATGGCTACACCTTC. V and J are TRBV28 and TRBJ1-2; maybe TRBD1 (6 bases). The germline V gene encodes CDR1 MDHEN and CDR2 SYDVKM. CDR3 size: 14 residues. The V end was cut by 7 bases, the J end by 4 bases, with 16 bases between.

This clone was picked up one time. This rearrangement joins TRBV20-1 to TRBJ2-7, with 10 bases aligning to TRBD2. V gave up 3 bases and J gave up 1 base; unmatched junction bases: 9. CDR1 is DFQATT, CDR2 SNEGSKA, per germline (reference sequence). This CDR3 comprises 16 residues. CDR3 DNA sequence: TGCAGTGCTAGTTTACCGAGCGGGGGGGATTCCTACGAGCAGTACTTC. This translates into CSASLPSGGDSYEQYF.

This clone was observed a handful of times. The chain employs TRBV27 and TRBJ2-7; 9 bases are shared with TRBD1. Germline CDR1 and CDR2: MNHEY and SMNVEV (reference sequence). This CDR3 has 12 residues. Unmatched junction bases numbered 3, after V lost 9 bases and J lost 3 bases. As DNA, the CDR3 is TGTGCCAGGAACAGGGGGCACTACGAGCAGTACTTC. As protein: CARNRGHYEQYF.

The V and J genes are TRBV28 and TRBJ1-1; D is possibly TRBD1 (5 bases). CDR1 MDHEN and CDR2 SYDVKM come from the germline V gene. This CDR3 has 13 residues. V lost 7 bases to trimming and J lost 6 bases, with 15 bases between them. CDR3 amino acids: CASKSPGTPEAFF. CDR3 DNA sequence: TGTGCCAGCAAGTCTCCCGGGACTCCTGAAGCTTTCTTT.

The chain couples TRBV28 to TRBJ1-5, with D perhaps matching TRBD1 (5 bases). The CDR3 totals 14 residues. Germline CDR1 reads MDHEN; CDR2 reads SYDVKM. V lost 7 bases and J lost 2, with 12 bases in between. In DNA, the CDR3 is TGTGCCAGCAACAGGCCAGGCGGCAATCAGCCCCAGCATTTT. This codes for CASNRPGGNQPQHF.

The chain joins TRBV3-1 (or the pseudogene TRBV3-2) to TRBJ2-7; perhaps TRBD1 as D (5 bases). Germline V gene data show CDR1 as LGHDT and CDR2 as YNNKEL (reference sequence). The CDR3 has 15 residues. Deletions cut 1 base from V and 0 bases from J, with 10 bases between. CDR3 sequence (DNA): TGTGCCAGCAGCCAAGGGGGCTTAAGCTCCTACGAGCAGTACTTC. This encodes CASSQGGLSSYEQYF.

This chain links TRBV5-4 with TRBJ1-3; no clear D. This CDR3 comprises 14 residues. Germline CDR1 reads SGHNT; CDR2 reads YYREEE (reference sequence). Trimming removed 4 bases at V and 0 bases at J, with 8 bases between. The CDR3 DNA is TGTGCCAGCAGCGCGGCCTTCTCTGGAAACACCATATATTTT. It yields the protein CASSAAFSGNTIYF.

This clone was seen many times. The chain couples TRBV18 to TRBJ1-4, with 9 bases matching TRBD1. CDR1 and CDR2 from the germline V gene are KGHSH and LQKENI. The CDR3 is 16 residues long. After removal of 5 bases from V and 6 bases from J, the junction contained 10 bases not matched to a gene. CDR3 sequence: CASSTPPGQGYEKLFF. The CDR3 nucleotides read TGTGCCAGCTCAACTCCACCGGGACAGGGTTATGAAAAACTGTTTTTT.

The chain carries TRBV28 and TRBJ1-1; 9 bases map to TRBD1. J was trimmed by 0 bases and V by 4 bases; bases with no gene match: 6. The germline V gene encodes CDR1 MDHEN and CDR2 SYDVKM. The CDR3 consists of 16 residues. CDR3 sequence (DNA): TGTGCCAGCAGTTCCACAGGGGGCGGCATGAACACTGAAGCTTTCTTT. Its protein is CASSSTGGGMNTEAFF.

The chain links TRBV6-1 to TRBJ1-5; 7 positions match TRBD1. From germline, CDR1 is MNHNS and CDR2 SASEGT. This CDR3 is 14 amino acids long. The V gene end was trimmed by 1 base and the J gene end by 5 bases; junction bases not matched to a gene: 2. The CDR3 coding sequence is TGTGCCAGCAGTGAAGGGGACAGCTATCAGCCCCAGCATTTT. Protein: CASSEGDSYQPQHF.

J is TRBJ1-4 and V is TRBV28, with 7 bases that match TRBD1. CDR3 length: 14 amino acids. Germline assignment: CDR1 MDHEN and CDR2 SYDVKM. V trimming: 5 bases; J trimming: 4 bases; junction bases outside the gene matches: 4. The CDR3 reads CASSVQGFNEKLFF. The CDR3 bases are TGTGCCAGCAGTGTACAGGGGTTTAATGAAAAACTGTTTTTT.

The chain recombines TRBV5-1 with TRBJ1-6; 9 positions match TRBD1. This CDR3 spans 15 amino acids. The germline V gene has CDR1 SGHRS and CDR2 YFSETQ. V shed 1 base, J shed 7 bases, and the junction held 3 bases outside the gene matches. The CDR3 loop is CASSLSGTGNSPLHF. For the CDR3, the DNA is TGCGCCAGCAGCTTGAGTGGGACAGGGAATTCACCCCTCCACTTT.

The genes are TRBV7-9 and TRBJ1-2; D might be TRBD1 (5 bases). V lost 5 bases to trimming and J lost 6 bases, with 10 bases between them. The CDR3 spans 12 residues. From germline, CDR1 is SEHNR and CDR2 FQNEAQ (reference sequence). CDR3 nucleotides: TGTGCCAGCAGCGCCCAGGGTCATGGCTACACCTTC. This codes for CASSAQGHGYTF.

This sequence joins TRBV11-2 and TRBJ1-2, with 7 bases lining up with TRBD1. The germline V gene has CDR1 SGHAT and CDR2 FQNNGV. This CDR3 has 15 residues. J gave up 2 bases and V 4 bases, and 7 bases lay outside the gene matches. The CDR3 DNA is TGTGCCAGCAGCTCAGGACAGGTCGGCAACTATGGCTACACCTTC. Translation gives CASSSGQVGNYGYTF.

This chain uses TRBV5-4 with TRBJ1-2; 8 bases align to TRBD1. CDR1 SGHNT and CDR2 YYREEE come from the germline V gene (reference sequence). The CDR3 length is 14 residues. With 4 bases clipped from V and 7 bases from J, the junction kept 9 bases outside the gene matches. This CDR3 reads CASSPAQGAGGYTF. The DNA for the CDR3 is TGTGCCAGCAGCCCGGCCCAGGGGGCGGGTGGCTACACCTTC.

The DNA for the CDR3 is TGTGCCAGCAGCTTAGCGGCGGGGGCCTCAGATACGCAGTATTTT. Encoded protein: CASSLAAGASDTQYF. This chain links TRBV7-9 with TRBJ2-3; D may be TRBD2 (7 bases). Germline V gene sequence: CDR1 SEHNR, CDR2 FQNEAQ (reference sequence). V gave up 0 bases and J gave up 4 bases, with 11 bases separating them. The CDR3 is 15 residues long.

The chain has TRBV28 and TRBJ2-4, with 13 bases lining up with TRBD2. From germline, CDR1 is MDHEN and CDR2 SYDVKM. With 6 bases clipped from V and 1 base from J, the junction kept 0 bases outside the gene matches. This CDR3 spans 15 amino acids. The CDR3 DNA sequence: TGTGCCAGCAGGGGACTAGCGGGGGCCAAAAACATTCAGTACTTC. Translation: CASRGLAGAKNIQYF.

J is TRBJ1-1 and V is TRBV24-1; 12 positions agree with TRBD1. Looked up from germline, CDR1 is KGHDR and CDR2 is SFDVKD. The CDR3 consists of 15 residues. The ends lost 4 bases at V and 1 base at J; junction bases unmatched: 0. For the CDR3, the DNA is TGTGCCACCAGTGAGGGACAGGGGGCGAACACTGAAGCTTTCTTT. Its protein is CATSEGQGANTEAFF.

The V and J genes are TRBV6-5 and TRBJ1-3, with 7 bases aligning to TRBD1. The CDR3 runs 15 residues. Germline V lookup: CDR1 MNHEY, CDR2 SVGAGI. V lost 5 bases to trimming and J lost 4 bases; unmatched junction nucleotides: 8. CDR3 residues: CASSPDRAGGNTIYF. The CDR3 DNA is TGTGCCAGCAGTCCCGACAGGGCAGGCGGAAACACCATATATTTT.

This chain uses TRBV5-1 with TRBJ1-1; D remains ambiguous. V lost 3 bases, J lost 3 bases, and 6 bases lay in between. Germline CDR1 reads SGHRS; CDR2 reads YFSETQ. This CDR3 has 12 amino acids. DNA for the CDR3: TGCGCCAGCAGCTCCGGGTACACTGAAGCTTTCTTT. As protein: CASSSGYTEAFF.

V and J are TRBV2 and TRBJ2-6; 10 nucleotides agree with TRBD1. CDR3 length: 13 amino acids. In germline, CDR1 is SNHLY, CDR2 FYNNEI. J lost 12 bases, V lost 8 bases, and 7 bases had no gene match. CDR3 loop: CASGDRGRPVLTF. CDR3 bases: TGTGCCAGCGGGGACAGGGGCCGCCCCGTCCTGACTTTC.

This clone was seen more than once but under ten times. This chain connects TRBV3-1 (or the pseudogene TRBV3-2) to TRBJ1-6; D may be TRBD1 (5 bases). The CDR3 sequence is 13 residues long. Between the trimmed V and J ends, which lost 4 bases and 10 bases, there was a span of 11 bases. Germline CDR1 is LGHDT and CDR2 is YNNKEL (reference sequence). The CDR3 sequence is CASSPTRGSPLHF. Written as DNA, the CDR3 is TGTGCCAGCAGCCCCACAAGGGGATCACCCCTCCACTTT.